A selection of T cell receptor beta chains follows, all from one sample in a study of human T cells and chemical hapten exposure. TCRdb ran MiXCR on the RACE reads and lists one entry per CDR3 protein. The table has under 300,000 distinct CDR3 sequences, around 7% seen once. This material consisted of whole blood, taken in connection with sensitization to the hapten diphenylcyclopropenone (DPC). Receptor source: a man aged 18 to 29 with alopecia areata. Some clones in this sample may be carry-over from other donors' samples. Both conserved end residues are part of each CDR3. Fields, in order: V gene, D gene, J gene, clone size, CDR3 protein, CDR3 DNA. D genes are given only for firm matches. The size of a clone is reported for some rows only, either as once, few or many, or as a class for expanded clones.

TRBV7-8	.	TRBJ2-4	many	CASSQRLGRNSKNIQYF	TGTGCCAGCAGCCAGAGACTGGGACGTAACTCCAAAAACATTCAGTACTTC
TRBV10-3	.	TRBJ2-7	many	CAISPGTEQYF	TGTGCCATCAGCCCAGGGACCGAGCAGTACTTC
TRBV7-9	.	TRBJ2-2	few	CASSAEGYTGELFF	TGTGCCAGCAGCGCCGAAGGATACACCGGGGAGCTGTTTTTT
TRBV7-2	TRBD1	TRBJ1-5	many	CASSGGQGNQPQHF	TGTGCCAGCAGCGGGGGACAGGGGAATCAGCCCCAGCATTTT
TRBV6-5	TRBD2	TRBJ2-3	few	CASSYSMAGGYTDTQYF	TGTGCCAGCAGTTACTCGATGGCGGGGGGATACACAGATACGCAGTATTTT
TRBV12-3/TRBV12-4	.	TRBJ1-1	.	CASSFRETEAFF	TGTGCCAGCAGTTTTCGAGAAACTGAAGCTTTCTTT
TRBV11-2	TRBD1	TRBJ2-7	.	CASSSLSGTDSYEQYF	TGTGCCAGCAGCTCCCTGTCGGGGACAGACTCCTACGAGCAGTACTTC
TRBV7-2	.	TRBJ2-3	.	CASSSRRPKITDTQYF	TGTGCCAGCAGTTCAAGGAGGCCCAAAATCACAGATACGCAGTATTTT
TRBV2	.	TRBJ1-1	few	CASARGSQSTEAFF	TGTGCCAGCGCAAGGGGGTCCCAGTCAACTGAAGCTTTCTTT
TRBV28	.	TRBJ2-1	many	CASSFMSIRYNEQFF	TGTGCCAGCAGTTTCATGTCGATACGGTACAATGAGCAGTTCTTC
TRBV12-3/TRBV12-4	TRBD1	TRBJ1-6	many	CASSADRSSYNSPLHF	TGTGCCAGCAGTGCGGACAGGTCCTCCTATAATTCACCCCTCCACTTT
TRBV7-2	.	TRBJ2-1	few	CASSLAIFRGQFF	TGTGCCAGCAGCTTAGCTATATTTAGAGGGCAGTTCTTC
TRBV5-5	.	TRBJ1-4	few	CASSLPLGRIEKLFF	TGTGCCAGCAGCTTGCCGTTGGGAAGGATTGAAAAACTGTTTTTT
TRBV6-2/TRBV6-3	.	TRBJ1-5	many	CASSIRENQPQHF	TGTGCCAGCTCAATTAGGGAGAACCAGCCCCAGCATTTT
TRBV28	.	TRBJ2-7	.	CASSFGTAAYEQYF	TGTGCCAGCAGTTTCGGGACGGCAGCCTACGAGCAGTACTTC
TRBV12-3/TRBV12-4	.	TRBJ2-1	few	CASSLPGYKGFEQFF	TGTGCCAGCAGTTTACCGGGGTATAAAGGATTTGAGCAGTTCTTC
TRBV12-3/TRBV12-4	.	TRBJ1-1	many	CASSLMGEEAFF	TGTGCCAGCAGTTTAATGGGGGAGGAAGCTTTCTTT
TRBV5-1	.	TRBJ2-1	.	CASSPGQGSRHYNEQFF	TGCGCCAGCAGTCCGGGTCAGGGTTCCAGACATTACAATGAGCAGTTCTTC
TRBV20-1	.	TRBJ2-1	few	CSASVGSSYNEQFF	TGCAGTGCTAGCGTGGGGAGCAGCTACAATGAGCAGTTCTTC
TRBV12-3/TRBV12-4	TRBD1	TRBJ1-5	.	CASSPSGQGHQPQHF	TGTGCCAGCAGCCCTTCGGGACAGGGGCATCAGCCCCAGCATTTT
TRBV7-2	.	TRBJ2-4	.	CASSRSESNIQYF	TGTGCCAGCAGCCGCAGTGAGTCGAACATTCAGTACTTC
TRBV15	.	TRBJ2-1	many	CAARNGPSSYNEQFF	TGTGCCGCCAGGAACGGGCCGAGCTCCTACAATGAGCAGTTCTTC
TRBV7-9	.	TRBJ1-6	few	CASSLARDGFNSPLHF	TGTGCCAGCAGCTTAGCGAGGGACGGATTTAATTCACCCCTCCACTTT
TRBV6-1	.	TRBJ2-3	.	CASSETARSQYF	TGTGCCAGCAGTGAAACCGCCCGATCGCAGTATTTT
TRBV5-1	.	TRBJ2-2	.	CASSWASTNTGELFF	TGCGCCAGCAGCTGGGCGTCTACGAACACCGGGGAGCTGTTTTTT
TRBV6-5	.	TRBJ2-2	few	CASSYRSSTTGELFF	TGTGCCAGCAGTTACCGATCCAGTACCACCGGGGAGCTGTTTTTT
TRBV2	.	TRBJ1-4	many	CASNRGGPAATNEKLFF	TGTGCCAGCAACCGAGGGGGACCCGCGGCAACTAATGAAAAACTGTTTTTT